The clone carrying this T cell receptor beta chain was seen only once. The CDR3 runs to 13 residues. Deletions cut 0 bases from V and 9 bases from J, with 11 bases between. Germline loops: CDR1 MNHEY, CDR2 SVGAGI. The sample originates from a study of blood T cell repertoires in COVID-19. Study details: T cells, B-cell-depleted T cells, or PBMCs provided the cDNA or gDNA that served as material.

As originally analysed: Reference gene primers were amplified, and this amplification served to estimate nucleated cell counts. The data were produced by immunoSEQ multiplex PCR, yet TCRdb's version contains in-frame clones alone and is incomplete. V and J calls and clone size are copied from that table; D and trimming were computed from the DNA. The repertoire includes under 100,000 clones, around 80% of them detected once, and approximately 17% sits in the top ten. Material for sequencing was peripheral blood. J is TRBJ1-2 and V is TRBV6-5; no reliable D call. This TCR was recovered from a woman aged 55-70 years with acute or convalescent COVID-19. CDR3 sequence reads: CASSYSNPLSYTF. CDR3 DNA: TGTGCCAGCAGTTACTCGAATCCCCTAAGCTACACCTTC.